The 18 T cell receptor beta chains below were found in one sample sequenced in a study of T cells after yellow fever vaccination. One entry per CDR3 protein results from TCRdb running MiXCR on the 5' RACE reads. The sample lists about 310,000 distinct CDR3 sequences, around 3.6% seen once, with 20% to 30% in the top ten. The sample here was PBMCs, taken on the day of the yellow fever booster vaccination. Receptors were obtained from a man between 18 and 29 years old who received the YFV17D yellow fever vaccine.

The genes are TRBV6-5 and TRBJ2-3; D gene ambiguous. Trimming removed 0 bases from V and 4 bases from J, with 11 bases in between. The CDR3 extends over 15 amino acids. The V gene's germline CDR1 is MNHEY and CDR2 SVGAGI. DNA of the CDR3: TGTGCCAGCAGTTACTCGACCCCCAGGTCAGATACGCAGTATTTT. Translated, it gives CASSYSTPRSDTQYF.

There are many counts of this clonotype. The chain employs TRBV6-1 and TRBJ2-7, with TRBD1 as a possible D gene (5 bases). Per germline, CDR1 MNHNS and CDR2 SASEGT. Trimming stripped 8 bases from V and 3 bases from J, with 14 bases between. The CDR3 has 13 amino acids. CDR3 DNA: TGTGCCAGCCGCGGACATTCCCTCTACGAGCAGTACGTC. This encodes CASRGHSLYEQYV.

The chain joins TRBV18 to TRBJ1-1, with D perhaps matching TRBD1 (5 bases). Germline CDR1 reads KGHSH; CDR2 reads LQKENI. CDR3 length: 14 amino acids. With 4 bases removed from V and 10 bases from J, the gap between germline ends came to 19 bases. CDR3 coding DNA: TGTGCCAGCTCACAGGAAACAGGTTTTATTCGAGCTTTCTTT. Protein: CASSQETGFIRAFF.

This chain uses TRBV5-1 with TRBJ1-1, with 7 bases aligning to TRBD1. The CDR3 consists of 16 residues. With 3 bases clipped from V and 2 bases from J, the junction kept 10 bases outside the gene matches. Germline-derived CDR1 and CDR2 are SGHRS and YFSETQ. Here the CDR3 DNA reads TGCGCCAGCAGCTATCGACAGGGAGGCGGCAACACTGAAGCTTTCTTT. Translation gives CASSYRQGGGNTEAFF.

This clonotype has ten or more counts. Here the CDR3 reads CASSYSGGEAFF. The CDR3 region has the DNA TGTGCCAGCAGTTACTCAGGGGGTGAAGCTTTCTTT. This chain links TRBV6-5 with TRBJ1-1; D is possibly TRBD1 (6 bases). The CDR3 extends over 12 amino acids. From germline, CDR1 is MNHEY and CDR2 SVGAGI. With 0 bases removed from V and 7 bases from J, the gap between germline ends came to 6 bases.

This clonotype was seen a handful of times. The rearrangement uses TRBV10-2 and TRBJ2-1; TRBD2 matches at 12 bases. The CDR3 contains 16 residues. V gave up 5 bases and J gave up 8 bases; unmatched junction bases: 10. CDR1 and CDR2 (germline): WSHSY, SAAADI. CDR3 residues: CASSSPSGGALDEQFF. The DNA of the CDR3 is TGCGCCAGCAGTAGCCCTAGCGGGGGGGCCTTGGATGAGCAGTTCTTC.

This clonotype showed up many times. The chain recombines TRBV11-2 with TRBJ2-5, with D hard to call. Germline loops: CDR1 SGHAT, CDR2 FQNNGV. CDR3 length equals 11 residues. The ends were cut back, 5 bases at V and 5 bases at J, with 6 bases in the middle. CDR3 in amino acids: CASSRLETQYF. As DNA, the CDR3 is TGTGCCAGCAGCCGTTTGGAGACCCAGTACTTC.

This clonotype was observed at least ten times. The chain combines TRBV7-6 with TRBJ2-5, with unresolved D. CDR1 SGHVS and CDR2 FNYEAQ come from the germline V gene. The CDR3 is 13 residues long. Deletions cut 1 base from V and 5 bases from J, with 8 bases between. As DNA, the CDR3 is TGTGCCAGCAGCTTAGGAACGGCGGAGACCCAGTACTTC. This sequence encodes CASSLGTAETQYF.

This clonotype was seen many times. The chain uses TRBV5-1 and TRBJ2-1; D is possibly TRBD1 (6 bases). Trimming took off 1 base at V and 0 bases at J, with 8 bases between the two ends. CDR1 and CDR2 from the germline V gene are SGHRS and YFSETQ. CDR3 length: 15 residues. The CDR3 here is CASSLLGGSYNEQFF. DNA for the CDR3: TGCGCCAGCAGCTTGTTAGGGGGCTCCTACAATGAGCAGTTCTTC.

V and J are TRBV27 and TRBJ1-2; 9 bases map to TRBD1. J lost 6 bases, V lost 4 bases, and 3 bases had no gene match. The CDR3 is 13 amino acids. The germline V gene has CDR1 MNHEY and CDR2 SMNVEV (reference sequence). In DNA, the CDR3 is TGTGCCAGCAGTTCTTGGACAGGGGATGGCTACACCTTC. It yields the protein CASSSWTGDGYTF.

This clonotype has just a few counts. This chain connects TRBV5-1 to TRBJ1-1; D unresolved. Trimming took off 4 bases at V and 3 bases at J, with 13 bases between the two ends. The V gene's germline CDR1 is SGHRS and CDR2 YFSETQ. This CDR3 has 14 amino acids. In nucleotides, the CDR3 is TGCGCCAGCAGCACGGGCCGGTTAGACACTGAAGCTTTCTTT. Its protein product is CASSTGRLDTEAFF. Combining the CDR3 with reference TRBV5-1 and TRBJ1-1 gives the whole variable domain KAGVTQTPRYLIKTRGQQVTLSCSPISGHRSVSWYQQTPGQGLQFLFEYFSETQRNKGNFPGRFSGRQFSNSRSEMNVSTLELGDSALYLCASSTGRLDTEAFFGQGTRLTVV.

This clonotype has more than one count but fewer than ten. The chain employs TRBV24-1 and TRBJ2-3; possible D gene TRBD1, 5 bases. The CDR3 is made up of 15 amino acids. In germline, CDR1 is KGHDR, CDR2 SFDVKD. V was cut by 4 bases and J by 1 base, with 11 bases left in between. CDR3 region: CATSDPKGGTDTQYF. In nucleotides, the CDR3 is TGTGCCACCAGTGACCCAAAAGGGGGCACAGATACGCAGTATTTT.

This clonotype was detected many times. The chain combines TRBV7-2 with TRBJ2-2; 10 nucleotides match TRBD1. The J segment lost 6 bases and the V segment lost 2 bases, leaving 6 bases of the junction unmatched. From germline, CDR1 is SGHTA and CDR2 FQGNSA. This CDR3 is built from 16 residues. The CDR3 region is CASSLYGTGDAGELFF. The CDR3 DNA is TGTGCCAGCAGCTTATACGGGACAGGGGATGCCGGGGAGCTGTTTTTT.

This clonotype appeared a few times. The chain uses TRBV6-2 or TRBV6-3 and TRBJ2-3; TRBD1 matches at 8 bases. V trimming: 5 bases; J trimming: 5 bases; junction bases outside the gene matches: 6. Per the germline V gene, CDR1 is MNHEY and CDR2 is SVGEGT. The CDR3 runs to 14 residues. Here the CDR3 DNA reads TGTGCCAGCAGTAGCCGGACAGGGATAGATACGCAGTATTTT. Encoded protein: CASSSRTGIDTQYF.

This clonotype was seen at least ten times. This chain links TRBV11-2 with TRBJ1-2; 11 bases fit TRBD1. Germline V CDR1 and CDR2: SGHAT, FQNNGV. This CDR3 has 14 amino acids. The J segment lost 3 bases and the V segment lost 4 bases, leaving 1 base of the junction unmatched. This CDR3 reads CASSWTGGDYGYTF. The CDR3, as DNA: TGTGCCAGCAGCTGGACAGGGGGCGACTATGGCTACACCTTC.

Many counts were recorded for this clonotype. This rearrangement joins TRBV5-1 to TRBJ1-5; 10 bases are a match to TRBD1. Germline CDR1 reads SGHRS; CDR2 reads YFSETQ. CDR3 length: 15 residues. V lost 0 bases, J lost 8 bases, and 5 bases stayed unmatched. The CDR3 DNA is TGCGCCAGCAGCTTGGGACAGGGGGCTTCGGAGCCCCAGCATTTT. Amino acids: CASSLGQGASEPQHF.

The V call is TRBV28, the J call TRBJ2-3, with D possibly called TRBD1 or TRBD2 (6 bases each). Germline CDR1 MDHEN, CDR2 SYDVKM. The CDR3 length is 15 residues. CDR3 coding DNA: TGTGCAAGCGGGTTGGGGGCTACTAGCACAGATACGCAGTATTTT. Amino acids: CASGLGATSTDTQYF.

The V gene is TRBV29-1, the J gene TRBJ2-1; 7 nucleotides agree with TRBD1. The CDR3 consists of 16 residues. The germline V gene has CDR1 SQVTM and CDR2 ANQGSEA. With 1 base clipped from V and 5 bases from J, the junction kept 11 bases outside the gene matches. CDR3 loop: CSVEGTRDSWNNEQFF. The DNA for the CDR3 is TGCAGCGTTGAAGGGACTCGGGACAGCTGGAACAATGAGCAGTTCTTC.